This T cell receptor beta chain derives from a study of cytotoxic CD8 clonotypes in ibrutinib-treated CLL (dated by TCRdb to 2020 to 2023). For the wider study: The cohort was composed of more than ten relapsed/refractory and 15 treatment-naive patients; IGHV unmutated status was identified in approximately 17 patients. Patients were still on ibrutinib when every remission and progressive disease sample was collected. Cryopreserved peripheral blood mononuclear cells were collected before treatment, at response, and at either disease progression or sustained remission. Partial responses were observed in approximately 24 patients and complete responses in 2; after a median follow-up of roughly 72 months, remission was maintained in 14 patients and progression was observed in about twelve. Samples averaged roughly 280,000 productive templates and 94,082 productive rearrangements. Longitudinal samples were obtainable from about 30% of the roughly 86 participants in the trial. The response samples were drawn at a median of 12 months into treatment, with a range of roughly 6 to 36 months. Paper-wide results and their limitations: Sampling times were not matched between sustained-remission and progressing patients, and lymph node repertoires were not studied. Baseline clonality was found to be higher than that of age-matched healthy donors and was strongly correlated with circulating CD8+ T-cell counts. Clonality increased at ibrutinib response, stayed stable in sustained remission, and fell back toward baseline at progression. Public clonotypes were rare and either shrank or stayed stable during treatment, and the rise in clonality at ibrutinib response reflected expansion of private clonotypes.

The CDR3 contains 17 residues, cysteine and phenylalanine counted. Kept here is only the CDR3 DNA, which spans 51 bases and is read in frame from base 1. V and J are trimmed by 2 bases and 5 bases, and the gene matches miss 13 bases of the junction. Per the germline V gene, MGHDK is the CDR1 and SYGVNS is the CDR2. Turning to this clone: The specificity of this receptor is unknown. No much larger clone is present one base from it, and per-base qualities are unavailable.

Each clonotype received, on average, about 9.7x coverage in deep resolution sequencing performed on a MiSeq, where the target depth lay between 1 in 1 million and 1 in 200,000 T cells. The immunoSEQ hsTCRB Kit was used to generate the TCR beta libraries. Regarding the original processing steps: Data were analyzed with ImmunoSEQ Data Assistant and ImmunoSEQ Analyzer, with V, D and J genes assigned per IMGT definitions. Clonality, which ranges from 0 to 1, was calculated as one minus the normalized Shannon entropy of productive rearrangement frequencies. Only overrepresented clonotypes making up at least 0.05% of each patient's repertoire were included in the public clonotype analysis. About a dozen repertoires from age-matched healthy donors, obtained from immuneACCESS, served as clonality controls. As stored in TCRdb, this immuneACCESS dataset retains in-frame rearrangements with V and J assigned. A fraction of the clones does not appear; measured against another copy, unresolved V genes explain less than half of the discrepancy, and the remainder lacks a known reason. Clonal size and the V and J genes are those of that table, whereas D and trimming came from the DNA. This sample lists 150,000 to 200,000 clones; over 75% were detected once. The ten largest account for 3% to 3.5% of the sample.

The sample's time point label, decoded: progressive disease on ibrutinib. Roughly 2 micrograms of genomic DNA were extracted from cryopreserved PBMCs for TCR beta library preparation. High-throughput TCR beta sequencing was performed on longitudinal blood samples from CLL patients receiving ibrutinib monotherapy. The patients took part in an open-label, single-center phase 2 trial of ibrutinib monotherapy. This specimen consisted of PBMCs, obtained at disease progression, from a patient treated with ibrutinib. The sequence links TRBV25-1 to TRBJ2-7, with 9 middle bases fitting TRBD2. The sequence derives from a human donor with chronic lymphocytic leukemia. The encoded CDR3 is CASSEVSGRVLAHEQYF. The DNA is TGTGCCAGCAGTGAAGTTAGCGGGAGAGTTCTTGCCCACGAGCAGTACTTC.